This is a list of T cell receptor beta chains from one sample in a study of T cells in Graves' hyperthyroidism and ophthalmopathy. MiXCR, run by TCRdb on the multiplex PCR reads, gives a single entry per CDR3 protein. The sample lists about 590,000 distinct CDR3 sequences; around 14% were seen once. The sequenced sample consisted of blood. The source is a woman in her twenties or thirties with Graves' hyperthyroidism. The CDR3 runs from the conserved cysteine through the conserved F or W. The D gene is left open where the match is weak. The size field is filled for only some rows; it gives once, few, many or a size class.

size	V	J	D	CDR3	DNA
NA	TRBV7-9	TRBJ2-2	NA	CASSVTFDPGELLF	TGTGCCAGCAGCGTGACCTTCGACCCCGGGGAGCTGCTTTTT
NA	TRBV18	TRBJ2-1	NA	CASSPGSRNEQFF	TGTGCCAGCTCACCAGGCAGCCGGAATGAGCAGTTCTTC
NA	TRBV6-1	TRBJ2-1	TRBD2	CASSEGYGGPSGSPYNEQFF	TGTGCCAGCAGTGAAGGGTACGGGGGTCCTAGCGGGAGTCCCTACAATGAGCAGTTCTTC
few	TRBV27	TRBJ1-2	TRBD1	CASSLYTGGGFGYTF	TGTGCCAGCAGTTTATATACAGGGGGGGGGTTTGGCTACACCTTC
NA	TRBV24-1	TRBJ2-5	TRBD2	CATSDLGTSPETQYF	TGTGCCACCAGTGATTTGGGGACTAGCCCGGAGACCCAGTACTTC
few	TRBV20-1	TRBJ2-5	NA	CSASSGRNQETQYF	TGCAGTGCTTCATCGGGACGAAACCAAGAGACCCAGTACTTC
many	TRBV4-1	TRBJ1-5	NA	CASSQLTGTQPQHF	TGCGCCAGCAGCCAACTAACAGGGACTCAGCCCCAGCATTTT
many	TRBV7-3	TRBJ2-3	TRBD1	CASSVTGSTDTQYF	TGTGCCAGCAGCGTGACAGGGAGCACAGATACGCAGTATTTT
NA	TRBV12-5	TRBJ2-5	TRBD2	CASGLAILTSGSRQETQYF	TGTGCTAGTGGTTTGGCAATATTGACTAGCGGGAGTAGGCAAGAGACCCAGTACTTC
many	TRBV3-1	TRBJ1-3	NA	CASSPGNTIYF	TGTGCCAGCAGCCCTGGAAACACCATATATTTT
few	TRBV27	TRBJ2-7	NA	CAGRENRYEQYF	TGTGCCGGAAGGGAGAATAGATACGAGCAGTACTTC
many	TRBV20-1	TRBJ2-7	TRBD2	CSALAGGMYEQYF	TGCAGTGCTCTAGCGGGAGGGATGTACGAGCAGTACTTC
NA	TRBV18	TRBJ2-3	NA	CASSPVQESLRTDTQYF	TGTGCCAGCTCACCAGTGCAGGAGAGTCTCCGCACAGATACGCAGTATTTT
NA	TRBV20-1	TRBJ2-7	TRBD2	CSARGGSSGRAGEQYF	TGCAGTGCTAGAGGAGGGTCTAGCGGGAGGGCCGGTGAGCAGTACTTC
few	TRBV5-5	TRBJ2-1	TRBD2	CASSPGGAAYNEQFF	TGTGCCAGCAGCCCGGGAGGAGCGGCCTACAATGAGCAGTTCTTC
NA	TRBV19	TRBJ2-2	NA	CASSIGTNTGELFF	TGTGCCAGTAGTATCGGGACGAACACCGGGGAGCTGTTTTTT
many	TRBV7-8	TRBJ2-1	NA	CASTRYNEQFF	TGTGCCTCAACGAGGTACAATGAGCAGTTCTTC
NA	TRBV6-1	TRBJ2-5	NA	CASSLRSGQETQYF	TGTGCCAGCAGCCTCCGTTCGGGGCAAGAGACCCAGTACTTC
few	TRBV12-3/TRBV12-4	TRBJ2-1	NA	CASLLAYNEQFF	TGTGCCAGCTTACTCGCCTACAATGAGCAGTTCTTC
NA	TRBV5-5	TRBJ1-2	NA	CASSSSTRDNYGYTF	TGTGCCAGCAGCTCGTCCACCCGGGACAACTATGGCTACACCTTC
few	TRBV5-8	TRBJ2-2	NA	CASSFRPLLRPGELFF	TGTGCCAGCAGCTTCCGGCCTCTCCTTCGCCCCGGGGAGCTGTTTTTT
many	TRBV7-2	TRBJ2-3	NA	CASSLAGAGSALDTQYF	TGTGCCAGCAGCTTGGCGGGGGCGGGTTCCGCCTTGGATACGCAGTATTTT
many	TRBV28	TRBJ2-3	TRBD2	CASSPSRTSGITDTQYF	TGTGCCAGCAGTCCCTCGAGGACTAGCGGGATCACAGATACGCAGTATTTT
many	TRBV7-6	TRBJ1-1	NA	CASSGGPYTEAFF	TGTGCCAGCAGCGGGGGACCGTACACTGAAGCTTTCTTT
few	TRBV10-3	TRBJ2-1	TRBD2	CAITSGSNEQFF	TGTGCCATCACTAGCGGGAGCAATGAGCAGTTCTTC
many	TRBV24-1	TRBJ2-7	NA	CATSSGTPSYEQYF	TGTGCCACCAGCTCCGGGACTCCGAGTTACGAGCAGTACTTC
few	TRBV30	TRBJ1-5	TRBD1	CAWSVRGGGGNQPQHF	TGTGCCTGGAGTGTCCGGGGAGGGGGCGGGAATCAGCCCCAGCATTTT
many	TRBV7-2	TRBJ2-7	TRBD2	CASSLSSGSREQYF	TGTGCCAGCAGCTTATCTAGCGGGAGTCGCGAGCAGTACTTC
many	TRBV6-1	TRBJ1-1	TRBD1	CASRETGGFTEAFF	TGTGCCAGCAGGGAGACAGGGGGGTTCACTGAAGCTTTCTTT
many	TRBV28	TRBJ1-5	NA	CASSPIRGVSGQPQHF	TGTGCCAGCAGTCCTATCCGGGGAGTGAGTGGTCAGCCCCAGCATTTT
NA	TRBV4-1	TRBJ1-2	NA	CASSQFFGGIGGYTF	TGCGCCAGCAGCCAATTTTTCGGGGGGATCGGGGGCTACACCTTC
many	TRBV20-1	TRBJ2-7	NA	CSASTGVDYEQYF	TGCAGTGCTTCAACGGGGGTCGACTACGAGCAGTACTTC
few	TRBV7-3	TRBJ2-1	NA	CASSLGNRESSYNEQFF	TGTGCCAGCAGCTTAGGGAATAGGGAGTCCTCCTACAATGAGCAGTTCTTC
few	TRBV19	TRBJ1-2	TRBD1	CASSAGWDRTYGYTF	TGTGCCAGTAGCGCCGGTTGGGACAGAACCTATGGCTACACCTTC
many	TRBV28	TRBJ2-3	NA	CASSAPIVTDTQYF	TGTGCCAGCAGTGCCCCGATAGTCACAGATACGCAGTATTTT
few	TRBV20-1	TRBJ2-7	TRBD1	CSAPGTVPYEQYF	TGCAGTGCCCCTGGGACAGTCCCCTACGAGCAGTACTTC
NA	TRBV27	TRBJ1-2	NA	CASSFSSSDYRGYTF	TGTGCCAGCAGTTTTTCTTCGTCGGACTATCGCGGCTACACCTTC
NA	TRBV18	TRBJ1-5	NA	CASSKGQNNQPQHF	TGTGCCAGCTCAAAAGGACAGAACAATCAGCCCCAGCATTTT
NA	TRBV24-1	TRBJ2-2	TRBD2	CATSAAGTSGSGGTGELFF	TGTGCCACCAGTGCAGCCGGGACTAGCGGGAGTGGGGGCACCGGGGAGCTGTTTTTT
many	TRBV18	TRBJ2-7	NA	CASSPLEGYEQYF	TGTGCCAGCTCACCACTCGAGGGTTACGAGCAGTACTTC
few	TRBV18	TRBJ1-1	NA	CASSPVQESEAFF	TGTGCCAGCTCACCGGTTCAGGAAAGTGAAGCTTTCTTT
many	TRBV12-3/TRBV12-4	TRBJ1-2	NA	CASSFRGPDGYTF	TGTGCCAGCAGTTTCCGGGGGCCGGATGGCTACACCTTC
many	TRBV5-1	TRBJ2-3	NA	CASSLGWGPDTQYF	TGCGCCAGCAGCTTGGGTTGGGGACCAGATACGCAGTATTTT
NA	TRBV24-1	TRBJ2-2	TRBD1	CATSDVRDRGLNTGELFF	TGTGCCACCAGTGATGTCCGGGACAGGGGGCTGAACACCGGGGAGCTGTTTTTT
NA	TRBV5-1	TRBJ2-5	NA	CASSLGVGVGETQYF	TGCGCCAGCAGCTTGGGAGTCGGAGTAGGAGAGACCCAGTACTTC
many	TRBV6-6	TRBJ2-1	NA	CASSYQGSSYNEQFF	TGTGCCAGCAGTTACCAAGGAAGCTCCTACAATGAGCAGTTCTTC
NA	TRBV18	TRBJ2-3	TRBD2	CASSPLTSGSTDTQYF	TGTGCCAGCTCACCATTAACTAGCGGAAGCACAGATACGCAGTATTTT